Included here is one T cell receptor beta chain sequence, with context. This sample was taken from a study of blood T cell repertoires in COVID-19. Background on the study: The samples span acute and convalescent COVID-19 from the United States, Italy and Spain. T cells, B-cell-depleted T cells, or PBMCs provided the cDNA or gDNA that served as material.

Per the original methods: By means of reference gene primer amplification, nucleated cell counts were estimated. The assay was immunoSEQ multiplex PCR, and TCRdb's table has in-frame clones only and misses some. D and trimming come from the DNA, and the V and J calls and clone size come from that table. The table has around 130,000 clones, approximately 90% seen once. Losses at the gene ends were 4 bases for V and 4 bases for J; bases not matched to a gene: 13. From germline, CDR1 is SGHTA and CDR2 FQGNSA. This CDR3 region has 17 residues. The specimen sequenced was peripheral blood. The chain employs TRBV7-2 and TRBJ2-3; TRBD1 aligns across 8 bases. The receptor was isolated from a middle-aged man with acute or convalescent COVID-19. CDR3 nucleotides: TGTGCCAGCAGCTCCAGAGGACAGGGATTAAAGGCAGATACGCAGTATTTT. Translating gives CASSSRGQGLKADTQYF.